The 17 T cell receptor beta chains below were found in one sample sequenced in a study of beta chain features in type 1 diabetes (dated by TCRdb to 2016 to 2019). Receptor libraries were prepared by the immunoSEQ multiplex PCR assay. The entire isolated RNA was reverse transcribed using the High Capacity cDNA Reverse Transcription Kit, and thus expressed TCRB transcripts were sequenced. Entries here come from immuneACCESS through TCRdb and include only in-frame sequences with V and J called. Some clones fail to appear in such tables; in the studies checked, an unresolved V gene covers under half of the shortfall, and the cause of the remainder is unknown. This sample has 200,000 to 250,000 clones in its table, and 7.5% to 10% of those were observed once. The ten largest clones add up to around 0.031% of the sample. The sequenced sample consisted of naive CD4+ T cells from blood. Explained via the paper, the cell subset or site label denotes: true naive CD4+ T cells. The origin of the receptors is a woman between 18 and 29 years old in good health.

The chain couples TRBV6-1 to TRBJ2-1; 12 positions agree with TRBD2. The CDR3 contains 15 residues. CDR1 MNHNS and CDR2 SASEGT come from the germline V gene. The trim removed 4 bases at V and 9 bases at J, leaving 7 bases unmatched. The CDR3 nucleotides read TGTGCCAGCAGTGGGCCTAGCGGGGGGGCCCGTGAGCAGTTCTTC. Encoded protein: CASSGPSGGAREQFF.

This clone has just a few counts. This rearrangement joins TRBV6-6 to TRBJ2-3, with D possibly being TRBD2 (5 bases). Germline V gene sequence: CDR1 MNHNY, CDR2 SVGAGI (reference sequence). The V end lost 11 bases, the J end lost 2 bases, and 14 bases lay between the germline ends. The CDR3 has 13 residues. The CDR3 coding sequence is TGTGCCGTCAGCGGTGGCTCCACAGATACGCAGTATTTT. Its translation is CAVSGGSTDTQYF.

The genes are TRBV2 and TRBJ2-7, with D possibly being TRBD2 (5 bases). Germline loops: CDR1 SNHLY, CDR2 FYNNEI. Deletions cut 6 bases from V and 0 bases from J, with 15 bases between. The CDR3 contains 15 residues. The CDR3 loop reads CASRPYDRDSYEQYF. DNA of the CDR3: TGTGCCAGCAGGCCCTACGACCGGGACTCCTACGAGCAGTACTTC.

This chain connects TRBV27 to TRBJ1-6; no definite D call. This CDR3 contains 12 residues. The V gene's germline CDR1 is MNHEY and CDR2 SMNVEV (reference sequence). Trimming removed 3 bases from V and 12 bases from J, with 9 bases in between. The CDR3 is CASSFAGGPLHF. The CDR3 region has the DNA TGTGCCAGCAGTTTTGCAGGAGGACCCCTCCACTTT.

This clone was counted between two and nine times. For the CDR3, the DNA is TGTGCCAGTAGTATGGGACAGGGGGCGAGAGCCAAAAACATTCAGTACTTC. It yields the protein CASSMGQGARAKNIQYF. The chain employs TRBV19 and TRBJ2-4; TRBD1 aligns across 12 bases. Germline values: CDR1 LNHDA, CDR2 SQIVND (reference sequence). The CDR3 consists of 17 residues. V dropped 3 bases and J dropped 0; count of bases not matched to a gene: 3.

This chain uses TRBV6-5 with TRBJ2-4, with 8 bases identical to TRBD2. The CDR3 contains 14 residues. After removal of 6 bases from V and 10 bases from J, the junction contained 11 bases not matched to a gene. Germline V gene data show CDR1 as MNHEY and CDR2 as SVGAGI. The CDR3 loop is CASSQKRESRIQYF. The CDR3 DNA follows: TGTGCCAGCAGCCAAAAGCGGGAGTCCCGGATTCAGTACTTC.

This chain joins TRBV11-2 and TRBJ2-3; maybe TRBD2 (6 bases). Between the trimmed V and J ends, which lost 0 bases and 3 bases, there was a span of 10 bases. The CDR3 has 15 amino acids. Germline V lookup: CDR1 SGHAT, CDR2 FQNNGV. The CDR3 loop is CASSLEGRETDTQYF. Here the CDR3 DNA reads TGTGCCAGCAGCTTAGAGGGGCGGGAAACAGATACGCAGTATTTT.

This rearrangement joins TRBV2 to TRBJ1-2; D remains ambiguous. This CDR3 has 19 amino acids. The ends were cut back, 4 bases at V and 4 bases at J, with 28 bases in the middle. Germline CDR1 is SNHLY and CDR2 is FYNNEI. The CDR3: CASSGSIGRGGPTVYGYTF. The DNA of the CDR3 is TGTGCCAGCAGTGGCAGTATAGGCCGGGGAGGGCCGACTGTCTATGGCTACACCTTC.

There are a few counts of this clone. The chain has TRBV9 and TRBJ2-5, with D perhaps TRBD1 (5 bases). Germline loops: CDR1 SGDLS, CDR2 YYNGEE. With 4 bases removed from V and 2 bases from J, the gap between germline ends came to 12 bases. The CDR3 loop spans 14 amino acids. The CDR3: CASSPRVSQETQYF. The CDR3 DNA follows: TGTGCCAGCAGCCCCAGGGTTTCTCAAGAGACCCAGTACTTC.

The chain uses TRBV5-1 and TRBJ2-1; D ambiguous. With 3 bases removed from V and 7 bases from J, the gap between germline ends came to 8 bases. This CDR3 has 12 residues. Germline V lookup: CDR1 SGHRS, CDR2 YFSETQ. The CDR3 DNA sequence: TGCGCCAGCAGCTACGCTAGGAATGAGCAGTTCTTC. Its translation: CASSYARNEQFF.

The V call is TRBV19, the J call TRBJ2-3; 12 nucleotides match TRBD1. The V segment lost 6 bases and the J segment 5 bases; nucleotides outside the gene matches: 9. The germline V gene encodes CDR1 LNHDA and CDR2 SQIVND (reference sequence). This CDR3 has 16 amino acids. For the CDR3, the DNA is TGTGCCAGTAGCGCCCGGGACAGGGGGCATCAAGATACGCAGTATTTT. It yields the protein CASSARDRGHQDTQYF.

This clone has only a few counts. This chain joins TRBV14 and TRBJ2-1; 7 bases align to TRBD2. The CDR3 is 14 residues long. The germline gives CDR1 SGHDN, CDR2 FVKESK. After removal of 1 base from V and 5 bases from J, the junction contained 2 bases not matched to a gene. DNA of the CDR3: TGTGCCAGCAGCCAAGGGGACTATAACAATGAGCAGTTCTTC. This encodes CASSQGDYNNEQFF.

This clone was seen a few times. This rearrangement joins TRBV23-1 to TRBJ1-4; 9 bases are shared with TRBD1. TRBV23-1 is treated as an ORF (open reading frame) with a function not yet certain. The CDR3 consists of 20 residues. V gave up 2 bases and J gave up 0 bases; unmatched junction bases: 13. As DNA, the CDR3 is TGCGCCAGCAGTCAACCTTGGACAGGGGCCACCACTGCAACTAATGAAAAACTGTTTTTT. Encoded protein: CASSQPWTGATTATNEKLFF.

This clone was detected a few times. The V gene is TRBV18, the J gene TRBJ1-1; D is uncertain. The CDR3 spans 14 residues. The V and J ends lost 3 bases and 2 bases respectively, with 10 bases between them. CDR1 and CDR2 from the germline V gene are KGHSH and LQKENI. CDR3 nucleotides: TGTGCCAGCTCACCCCCTACCTTTAACACTGAAGCTTTCTTT. Amino acids: CASSPPTFNTEAFF.

The rearrangement uses TRBV5-6 and TRBJ2-7; D not resolved. CDR3 length: 14 amino acids. Germline CDR1 SGHDT, CDR2 YYEEEE. V shed 3 bases and J shed 0 bases, with 10 bases lying between them. This CDR3 reads CASSYRSSSYEQYF. In DNA form, the CDR3 reads TGTGCCAGCAGCTACCGGTCGAGCTCCTACGAGCAGTACTTC.

This clone was seen a handful of times. This chain links TRBV7-9 with TRBJ2-7; tentatively, D is TRBD2 (6 bases). This CDR3 is built from 13 residues. The V and J ends lost 3 bases and 2 bases respectively, with 8 bases between them. Germline V gene sequence: CDR1 SEHNR, CDR2 FQNEAQ (reference sequence). The CDR3 DNA follows: TGTGCCAGCAGCTTCGGGGGACCCTACGAGCAGTACTTC. This gives the protein CASSFGGPYEQYF. Looking up the rest from reference TRBV7-9 and TRBJ2-7 gives the full variable domain: DTGVSQNPRHKITKRGQNVTFRCDPISEHNRLYWYRQTLGQGPEFLTYFQNEAQLEKSRLLSDRFSAERPKGSFSTLEIQRTEQGDSAMYLCASSFGGPYEQYFGPGTRLTVT.

This clone was picked up a small number of times. This chain joins TRBV9 and TRBJ2-7; D is perhaps TRBD2 (6 bases). Germline assignment: CDR1 SGDLS and CDR2 YYNGEE. V lost 7 bases to trimming and J lost 4 bases, with 15 bases between them. This CDR3 comprises 13 residues. CDR3 protein: CASRTNLTYEQYF. DNA for the CDR3: TGTGCCAGCCGGACTAACCTTACTTACGAGCAGTACTTC. The whole variable domain, filled in from reference TRBV9 and TRBJ2-7, reads DSGVTQTPKHLITATGQRVTLRCSPRSGDLSVYWYQQSLDQGLQFLIQYYNGEERAKGNILERFSAQQFPDLHSELNLSSLELGDSALYFCASRTNLTYEQYFGPGTRLTVT.